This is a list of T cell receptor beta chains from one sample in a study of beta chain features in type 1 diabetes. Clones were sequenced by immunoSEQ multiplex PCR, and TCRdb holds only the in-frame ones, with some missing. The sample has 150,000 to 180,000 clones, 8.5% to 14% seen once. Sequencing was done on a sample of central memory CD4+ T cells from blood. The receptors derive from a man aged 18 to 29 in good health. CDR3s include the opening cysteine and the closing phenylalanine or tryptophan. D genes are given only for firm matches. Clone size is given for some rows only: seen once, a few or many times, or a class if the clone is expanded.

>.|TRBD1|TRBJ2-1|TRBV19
TGTGCCAGTAGTTCGAGCGGACAGGCCAGGGGCACCTACAATGAGCAGTTCTTC
CASSSSGQARGTYNEQFF
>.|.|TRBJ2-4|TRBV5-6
TGTGCCAGCAGCTTGCGGGGACTAGCCAAAAACATTCAGTACTTC
CASSLRGLAKNIQYF
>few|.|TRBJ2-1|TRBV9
TGTGCCAGCAGCGTTCGGGACTCCGGATACAATGAGCAGTTCTTC
CASSVRDSGYNEQFF
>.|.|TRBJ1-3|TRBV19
TGTGCCAGTAGTGGGAAACGGACCTCTGGAAACACCATATATTTT
CASSGKRTSGNTIYF
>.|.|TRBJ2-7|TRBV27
TGTGCCAGCAGCTTAGAGAGGGGGGCGCTGTACGAGCAGTACTTC
CASSLERGALYEQYF
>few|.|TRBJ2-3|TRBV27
TGTGCCAGCAGTTTAAGGACTAACACTGGCACAGATACGCAGTATTTT
CASSLRTNTGTDTQYF
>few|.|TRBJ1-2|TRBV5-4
TGTGCCAGCAGCACCACCGACAGGAGACGAGGCTACACCTTC
CASSTTDRRRGYTF
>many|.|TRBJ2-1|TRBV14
TGTGCCAGCAGCCAAGGTCCAGGACTTGAGCAGTTCTTC
CASSQGPGLEQFF
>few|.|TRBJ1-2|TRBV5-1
TGCGCCAGCAGCTTGGCCGGCAGGGAGGGAGGCTACACCTTC
CASSLAGREGGYTF
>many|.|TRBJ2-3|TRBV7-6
TGTGCCAGCAGAAGAACAGGAGAAAATACGCAGTATTTT
CASRRTGENTQYF
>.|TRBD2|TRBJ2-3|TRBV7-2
TGTGCCAGCAGCTTTCTAGCGGGAGGTGCCCGCACAGATACGCAGTATTTT
CASSFLAGGARTDTQYF
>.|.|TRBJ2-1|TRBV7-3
TGTGCCAGCAGCCACGAATCCGGCCGCGAGCAGTTCTTC
CASSHESGREQFF
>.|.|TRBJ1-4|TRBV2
TGTGCCAGCAGTGAAGCGCTTATAGGTGAAAAACTGTTTTTT
CASSEALIGEKLFF
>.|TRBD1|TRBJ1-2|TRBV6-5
TGTGCCAGCAGTTACGGGACAGACACCAACTATGGCTACACCTTC
CASSYGTDTNYGYTF
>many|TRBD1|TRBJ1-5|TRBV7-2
TGTGCCAGCAGCCGGGACAGGAATCAGCCCCAGCATTTT
CASSRDRNQPQHF
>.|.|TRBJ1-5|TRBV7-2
TGTGCCAGCAGCTTAGTAATGGGAAGCAATCAGCCCCAGCATTTT
CASSLVMGSNQPQHF
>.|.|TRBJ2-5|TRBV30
TGTGCCTGGAGTGTACATGGGGGTGAGACCCAGTACTTC
CAWSVHGGETQYF
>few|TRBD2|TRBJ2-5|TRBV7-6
TGTGCCAGCAGTCGAGCTAGCGGGGGGGCCGGGGAGACCCAGTACTTC
CASSRASGGAGETQYF
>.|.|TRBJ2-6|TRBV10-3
TGTGCCAGCAGTTACCAGGGGTCTGGGGCCAACGTCCTGACTTTC
CASSYQGSGANVLTF
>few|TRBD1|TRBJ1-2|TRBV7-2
TGTGCCAGCAGCCCGGACGGGACAGGGCCGTTCTATGGCTACACCTTC
CASSPDGTGPFYGYTF
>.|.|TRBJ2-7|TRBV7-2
TGCGCCAGCAGCCAGGGACACCTCTACGAGCAGTACTTC
CASSQGHLYEQYF
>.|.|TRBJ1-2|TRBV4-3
TGCGCCAGCAGCCAAGAAGCAGCTCAAGCTTACTATGGCTACACCTTC
CASSQEAAQAYYGYTF
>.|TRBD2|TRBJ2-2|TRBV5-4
TGTGCCAGCAGCTACGGACTAGCGGGAGCGAGCGGGGAGCTGTTTTTT
CASSYGLAGASGELFF